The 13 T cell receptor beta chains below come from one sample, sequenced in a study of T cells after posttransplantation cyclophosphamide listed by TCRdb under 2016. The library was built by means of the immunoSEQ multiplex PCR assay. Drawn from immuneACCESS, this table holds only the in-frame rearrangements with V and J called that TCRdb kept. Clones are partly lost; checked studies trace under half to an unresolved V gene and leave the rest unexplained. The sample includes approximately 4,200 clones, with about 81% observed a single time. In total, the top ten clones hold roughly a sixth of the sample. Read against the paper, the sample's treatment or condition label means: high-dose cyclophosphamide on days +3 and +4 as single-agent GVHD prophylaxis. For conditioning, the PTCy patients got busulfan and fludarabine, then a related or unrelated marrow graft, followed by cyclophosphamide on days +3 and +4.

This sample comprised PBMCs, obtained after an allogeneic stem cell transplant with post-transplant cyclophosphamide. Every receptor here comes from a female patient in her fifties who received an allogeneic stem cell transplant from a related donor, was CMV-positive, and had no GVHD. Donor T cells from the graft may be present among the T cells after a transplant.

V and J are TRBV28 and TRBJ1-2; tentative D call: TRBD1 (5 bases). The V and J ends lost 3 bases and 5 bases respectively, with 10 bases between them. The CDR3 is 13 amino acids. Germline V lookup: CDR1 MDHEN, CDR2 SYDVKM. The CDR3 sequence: CASSLSRDYGYTF. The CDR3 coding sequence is TGTGCCAGCAGTTTGAGCAGGGATTATGGCTACACCTTC.

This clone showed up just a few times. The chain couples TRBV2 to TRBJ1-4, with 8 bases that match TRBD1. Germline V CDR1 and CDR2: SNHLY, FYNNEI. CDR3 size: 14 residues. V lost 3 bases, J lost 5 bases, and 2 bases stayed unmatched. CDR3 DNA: TGTGCCAGCAGTGACTGGGACAGGAATGAAAAACTGTTTTTT. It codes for CASSDWDRNEKLFF.

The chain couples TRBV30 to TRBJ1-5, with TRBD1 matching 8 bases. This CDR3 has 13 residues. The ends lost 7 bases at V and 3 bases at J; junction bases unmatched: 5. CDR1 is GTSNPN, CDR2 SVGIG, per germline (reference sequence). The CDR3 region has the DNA TGTGCCTCGGGACAGGACCACAATCAGCCCCAGCATTTT. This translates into CASGQDHNQPQHF.

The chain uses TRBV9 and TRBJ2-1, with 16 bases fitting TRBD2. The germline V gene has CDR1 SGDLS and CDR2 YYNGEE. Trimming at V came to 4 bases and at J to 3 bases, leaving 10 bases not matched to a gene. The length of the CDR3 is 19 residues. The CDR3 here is CASSPGTSGGGWDYNEQFF. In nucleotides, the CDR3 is TGTGCCAGCAGCCCCGGGACTAGCGGGGGGGGGTGGGACTACAATGAGCAGTTCTTC. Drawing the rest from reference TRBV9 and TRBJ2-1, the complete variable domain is DSGVTQTPKHLITATGQRVTLRCSPRSGDLSVYWYQQSLDQGLQFLIQYYNGEERAKGNILERFSAQQFPDLHSELNLSSLELGDSALYFCASSPGTSGGGWDYNEQFFGPGTRLTVL.

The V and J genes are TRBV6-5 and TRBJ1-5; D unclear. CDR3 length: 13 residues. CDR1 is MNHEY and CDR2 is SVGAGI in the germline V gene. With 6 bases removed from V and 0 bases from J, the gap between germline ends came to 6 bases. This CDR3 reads CASRHNSNQPQHF. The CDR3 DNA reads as TGTGCCAGCAGACACAATAGCAATCAGCCCCAGCATTTT.

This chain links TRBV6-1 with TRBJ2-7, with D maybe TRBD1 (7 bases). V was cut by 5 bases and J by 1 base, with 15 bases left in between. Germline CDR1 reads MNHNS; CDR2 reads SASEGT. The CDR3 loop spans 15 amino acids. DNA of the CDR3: TGTGCCAGCAGTCGAGGAGGGACAGTTTCCTACGAGCAGTACTTC. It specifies CASSRGGTVSYEQYF.

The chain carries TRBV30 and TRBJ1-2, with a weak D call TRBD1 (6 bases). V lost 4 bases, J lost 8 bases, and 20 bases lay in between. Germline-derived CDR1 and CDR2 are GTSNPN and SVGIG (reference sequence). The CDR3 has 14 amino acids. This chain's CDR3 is CAWKLGQGPLGYTF. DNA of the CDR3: TGTGCCTGGAAACTGGGGCAGGGGCCCCTCGGCTACACCTTC.

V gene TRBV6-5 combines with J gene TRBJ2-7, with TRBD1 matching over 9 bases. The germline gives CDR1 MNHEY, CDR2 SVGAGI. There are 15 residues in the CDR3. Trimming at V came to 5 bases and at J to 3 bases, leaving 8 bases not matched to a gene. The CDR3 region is CASSGQQGADYEQYF. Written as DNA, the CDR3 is TGTGCCAGCAGTGGGCAACAGGGGGCAGACTACGAGCAGTACTTC.

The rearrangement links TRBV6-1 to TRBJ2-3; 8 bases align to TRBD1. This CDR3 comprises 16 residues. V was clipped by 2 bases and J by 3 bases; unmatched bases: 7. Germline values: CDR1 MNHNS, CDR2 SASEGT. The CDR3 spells CASSEFLTGGTDTQYF. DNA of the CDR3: TGTGCCAGCAGTGAATTTTTAACAGGGGGGACAGATACGCAGTATTTT.

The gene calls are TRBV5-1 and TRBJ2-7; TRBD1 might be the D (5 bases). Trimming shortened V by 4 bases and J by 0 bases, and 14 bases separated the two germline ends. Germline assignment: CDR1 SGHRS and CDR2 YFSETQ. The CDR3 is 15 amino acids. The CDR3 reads CASSRAGWDSYEQYF. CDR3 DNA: TGCGCCAGCAGCCGCGCAGGGTGGGACTCCTACGAGCAGTACTTC. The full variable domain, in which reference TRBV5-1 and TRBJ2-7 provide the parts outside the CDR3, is KAGVTQTPRYLIKTRGQQVTLSCSPISGHRSVSWYQQTPGQGLQFLFEYFSETQRNKGNFPGRFSGRQFSNSRSEMNVSTLELGDSALYLCASSRAGWDSYEQYFGPGTRLTVT.

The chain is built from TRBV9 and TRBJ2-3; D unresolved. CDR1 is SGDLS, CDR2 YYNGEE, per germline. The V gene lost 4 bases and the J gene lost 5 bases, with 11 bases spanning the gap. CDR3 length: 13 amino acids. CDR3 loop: CASSPPLGDTQYF. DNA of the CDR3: TGTGCCAGCAGCCCTCCCCTCGGAGATACGCAGTATTTT.

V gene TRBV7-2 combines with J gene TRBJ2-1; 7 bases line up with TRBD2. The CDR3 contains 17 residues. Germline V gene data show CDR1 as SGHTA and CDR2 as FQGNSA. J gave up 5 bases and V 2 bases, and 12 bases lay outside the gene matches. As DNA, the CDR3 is TGTGCCAGCAGCTTATCCATTAGCCTGGGGGGGGACAATGAGCAGTTCTTC. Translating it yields CASSLSISLGGDNEQFF.

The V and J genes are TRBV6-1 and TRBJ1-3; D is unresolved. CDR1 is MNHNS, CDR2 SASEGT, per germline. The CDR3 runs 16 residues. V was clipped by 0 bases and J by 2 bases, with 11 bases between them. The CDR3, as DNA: TGTGCCAGCAGTGAAGCGCAACTGAGGGCTGGAAACACCATATATTTT. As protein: CASSEAQLRAGNTIYF.